The TCR beta chain described here comes from a study of cytomegalovirus exposure and HLA in healthy donors. To note about this clone: Antigen unknown.

Study-wide points: HLA alleles were associated with 15,000 to 20,000 TCR beta sequences in a later analysis at 0.05 false discovery rate.

Germline values: CDR1 SGHKS, CDR2 YYEKEE (reference sequence). V lost 1 base to trimming and J lost 1 base, with 15 bases between them. The CDR3 extends over 17 amino acids. The primer mix had 60 Vbeta and 13 Jbeta primers. Repertoires were generated with immunoSEQ multiplex PCR, while TCRdb's copy carries only in-frame clones and drops some. Seen here are some 120,000 clones, about 80% observed once, and the top ten hold around 3.6%. Specimen: PBMCs. The chain couples TRBV5-5 to TRBJ1-5, with D possibly being TRBD1 (6 bases). This TCR came from a man aged 25-45 years in good health and CMV-seronegative. Here the CDR3 DNA reads TGTGCCAGCAGCTTGATCCCCAGGGGCCGGAGCAATCAGCCCCAGCATTTT. Translating gives CASSLIPRGRSNQPQHF. The whole variable domain, filled in from reference TRBV5-5 and TRBJ1-5, reads DAGVTQSPTHLIKTRGQQVTLRCSPISGHKSVSWYQQVLGQGPQFIFQYYEKEERGRGNFPDRFSARQFPNYSSELNVNALLLGDSALYLCASSLIPRGRSNQPQHFGDGTRLSIL.